This section outlines one T cell receptor beta chain sequence together with its context. Clones were read by immunoSEQ multiplex PCR, and TCRdb kept only the in-frame ones, dropping some. This table lists about 140,000 clones. This record comes from a study of T cell responses to AZD1222 COVID-19 vaccine. Germline V CDR1 and CDR2: MNHEY, SVGAGI. The CDR3 runs to 14 residues. V was shortened by 0 bases and J by 8 bases, with 8 bases between the two germline ends. This TCR derives from an adult in good health. Sequenced input: peripheral blood. The rearrangement uses TRBV6-5 and TRBJ1-6; no clear D gene. The CDR3 DNA reads as TGTGCCAGCAGTTACTCACTTTTCGATTCACCCCTCCACTTT. This gives the protein CASSYSLFDSPLHF.